Each of the 10 T cell receptor beta chains below was sequenced from the same sample in a study of blood T cells in healthy people across ages. A second PCR, run for about 7 to 11 cycles, used a sample-barcoded 5' primer plus a J-beta primer mix. TCRdb re-analysed the 5' RACE reads in MiXCR, keeping a single row per CDR3 protein. Of about 290,000 distinct CDR3 sequences detected, less than 30% appear once; the ten largest clones hold 25% to 35%. The sequenced sample was blood. The receptors shown here come from a woman aged 70-85 years in good health.

For this clonotype: At one boundary the junction diverges from the germline segment, which might be a read error. The chain uses TRBV5-6 and TRBJ2-5; the D is unclear. The germline V gene has CDR1 SGHDT and CDR2 YYEEEE. CDR3 size: 14 residues. The CDR3 protein is CASSLWHNQGTQYF. The DNA for the CDR3 is TGTGCCAGCAGCTTGTGGCATAACCAAGGGACCCAGTACTTC.

This clonotype was counted only a few times. V usage is TRBV7-3 and J usage is TRBJ2-7; 7 nucleotides match TRBD2. CDR1 SGHTA and CDR2 FQGTGA come from the germline V gene. V lost 3 bases, J lost 5 bases, and 10 bases stayed unmatched. CDR3 length: 15 amino acids. CDR3 DNA sequence: TGTGCCAGCAGCTTTATTGCGGGAGTGAGCCACGAGCAGTACTTC. This gives the protein CASSFIAGVSHEQYF.

The chain uses TRBV28 and TRBJ2-7; 7 bases line up with TRBD1. V lost 4 bases and J lost 0; bases outside the gene matches: 9. Per germline, CDR1 MDHEN and CDR2 SYDVKM. The CDR3 covers 16 residues. CDR3 in DNA: TGTGCCAGCAGTTCGGACAGGTGGGGGAGCTCCTACGAGCAGTACTTC. This encodes CASSSDRWGSSYEQYF.

Only a few counts were recorded for this clonotype. The chain couples TRBV7-9 to TRBJ2-2; 14 nucleotides align to TRBD2. Germline V gene sequence: CDR1 SEHNR, CDR2 FQNEAQ (reference sequence). CDR3 length: 16 amino acids. Germline trimming cut 9 bases from V and 5 bases from J; bases unmatched to any gene: 8. Here the CDR3 reads CASHPWTSGRTGELFF. CDR3 nucleotide sequence: TGTGCCAGTCATCCGTGGACTAGCGGGAGGACCGGGGAGCTGTTTTTT.

This rearrangement joins TRBV6-2 or TRBV6-3 to TRBJ2-2; 8 nucleotides align to TRBD2. The V segment lost 6 bases and the J segment 5 bases; nucleotides outside the gene matches: 5. The CDR3 runs to 14 residues. The V gene's germline CDR1 is MNHEY and CDR2 SVGEGT. For the CDR3, the DNA is TGTGCCAGCAGCGGGGGGGCCAGTACCGGGGAGCTGTTTTTT. Protein: CASSGGASTGELFF.

This clonotype has just a few counts. V gene TRBV2 combines with J gene TRBJ1-6; D is undetermined. V lost 7 bases and J 9 bases, leaving 13 bases between the germline ends. CDR3 size: 13 residues. The germline CDR1 and CDR2 sequences are SNHLY and FYNNEI. The CDR3 DNA reads TGTGCCAGCACCTTTGGACTGACTTCACCCCTCCACTTT. Translation: CASTFGLTSPLHF.

The chain joins TRBV5-1 to TRBJ1-6; no clear D gene. Trimming pared 4 bases from V and 10 bases from J, leaving 18 bases between. The CDR3 spans 15 residues. Germline CDR1 and CDR2: SGHRS and YFSETQ. The CDR3 bases are TGCGCCAGCAGCCTCGGTCTGGGAGCGCAATCACCCCTCCACTTT. It codes for CASSLGLGAQSPLHF.

The rearrangement uses TRBV20-1 and TRBJ1-5; perhaps TRBD1 as D (5 bases). The CDR3 has 14 residues. V was cut by 0 bases and J by 5 bases, with 11 bases left in between. Germline values: CDR1 DFQATT, CDR2 SNEGSKA (reference sequence). Written as DNA, the CDR3 is TGCAGTGCTAGAGATAATTGGGGGGATCAGCCCCAGCATTTT. Residues: CSARDNWGDQPQHF.

This chain links TRBV6-1 with TRBJ1-4, with 9 bases aligning to TRBD1. The CDR3 has 16 residues. From germline, CDR1 is MNHNS and CDR2 SASEGT. J lost 3 bases, V lost 6 bases, and 8 bases had no gene match. The CDR3 DNA is TGTGCCAGCAGGGAACAGGGGGCCGGCGCTAATGAAAAACTGTTTTTT. It encodes CASREQGAGANEKLFF.

This clonotype was detected a few times. The rearrangement joins TRBV28 to TRBJ2-5; the D is unclear. The CDR3 loop spans 13 amino acids. Germline CDR1 and CDR2: MDHEN and SYDVKM. V was clipped by 3 bases and J by 4 bases, with 9 bases between them. The CDR3 DNA reads TGTGCCAGCAGTTTGGGTGCCCGAGAGACCCAGTACTTC. Translated, it gives CASSLGARETQYF.